The clone carrying this T cell receptor (beta chain) was picked up a small number of times. MiXCR, applied by TCRdb to the 5' RACE reads, yields one record per CDR3 protein. The sample has 120,000 to 150,000 distinct CDR3 sequences; approximately 21% are singletons. This sample is drawn from a study of T-cell memory formation after mild COVID-19. Study at large: Largely, the TCR clusters proved donor specific.

The V segment lost 6 bases and the J segment 4 bases; nucleotides outside the gene matches: 11. The CDR3 loop spans 16 amino acids. Per the germline V gene, CDR1 is SNHLY and CDR2 is FYNNEI. The receptor was isolated from an adult woman who had mild COVID-19 (a few samples of this study predate the infection). Cell type and time point are not known. V gene TRBV2 combines with J gene TRBJ2-2, with TRBD1 matching 7 bases. The sequencing sample was made of PBMCs or a T cell subset sorted from them (not recorded which). CDR3 in amino acids: CASRRVRGGGTGELFF. The CDR3 region has the DNA TGTGCCAGCAGGAGGGTCAGAGGGGGCGGCACCGGGGAGCTGTTTTTT.